These 5 T cell receptor beta chains were sequenced from one sample in a study of tumour-infiltrating T cells in Burkitt lymphoma. Measured with immunoSEQ multiplex PCR; TCRdb has only the in-frame clones, and not every one. The top ten clones hold about 20% of a sample with roughly 990 clones, 10% to 15% of them seen once. The sequenced material came from tumor tissue. Receptors were obtained from a human donor with Burkitt lymphoma.

This clone was recorded a few times. J is TRBJ2-1 and V is TRBV29-1; 12 bases fit TRBD1. The V segment lost 3 bases and the J segment 10 bases; nucleotides outside the gene matches: 4. The CDR3 covers 13 residues. From germline, CDR1 is SQVTM and CDR2 ANQGSEA. CDR3 loop: CSVEGTGGAEQFF. DNA for the CDR3: TGCAGCGTTGAGGGGACAGGGGGCGCGGAGCAGTTCTTC.

V is TRBV10-3 and J is TRBJ2-7; tentative D call: TRBD1 (6 bases). Looked up from germline, CDR1 is ENHRY and CDR2 is SYGVKD. Deletions cut 9 bases from V and 0 bases from J, with 12 bases between. CDR3 length: 13 amino acids. CDR3 loop: CAMSGDNSYEQYF. In nucleotides, the CDR3 is TGTGCCATGTCAGGGGACAACTCCTACGAGCAGTACTTC.

The sample holds a few counts of this clone. The V call is TRBV7-6, the J call TRBJ1-1, with 9 bases lining up with TRBD1. Germline CDR1 is SGHVS and CDR2 is FNYEAQ. V lost 0 bases, J lost 3 bases, and 2 bases stayed unmatched. This CDR3 region has 15 residues. The CDR3 is CASSLAGQGDTEAFF. The DNA for the CDR3 is TGTGCCAGCAGCTTAGCGGGACAGGGCGACACTGAAGCTTTCTTT.

This clone was seen a handful of times. The rearrangement joins TRBV27 to TRBJ1-1; D not resolved. The CDR3 has 13 residues. CDR1 and CDR2 from the germline V gene are MNHEY and SMNVEV (reference sequence). The V end lost 5 bases, the J end lost 4 bases, and 11 bases lay between the germline ends. The DNA for the CDR3 is TGTGCCAGCAGTCAAGGTAGTGGCACTGAAGCTTTCTTT. Its translation is CASSQGSGTEAFF.

The chain joins TRBV10-2 to TRBJ1-1; the D gene is possibly TRBD1 (5 bases). Germline values: CDR1 WSHSY, CDR2 SAAADI. Trimming left V 7 bases short and J 0 bases short, with 12 bases between. The CDR3 consists of 14 residues. CDR3 in amino acids: CASTGGTMNTEAFF. CDR3 DNA sequence: TGCGCCAGCACGGGGGGGACCATGAACACTGAAGCTTTCTTT.